Shown below are 13 T cell receptor beta chains from a single sample sequenced in a study of regulatory T cells in long-lasting Graves disease. Specified time point: newly diagnosed GD, antithyroid drugs for less than 3 months. Scientists built the TCR library using RNA that was extracted from PBMCs. Through Arm-PCR of CDR3 regions and iRepertoire HTBI primers, TCR beta libraries were built. TCRdb re-called the multiplex PCR reads with MiXCR, one entry per CDR3 protein. Here the sample spans hundreds of thousands of distinct CDR3 sequences, about 15% being singletons. This sample also appeared in a second study, on T cells in Graves' hyperthyroidism and ophthalmopathy.

Sequenced here: peripheral blood mononuclear cells (PBMCs), sampled at new diagnosis, from a patient treated with antithyroid drugs. The receptors here all came from a middle-aged woman with Graves disease.

This clonotype showed up just a few times. The chain joins TRBV6-1 to TRBJ2-1, with D maybe TRBD1 (5 bases). The CDR3 is 14 amino acids. Germline lookup yields CDR1 MNHNS and CDR2 SASEGT. The V end lost 5 bases, the J end lost 4 bases, and 12 bases lay between the germline ends. CDR3 coding DNA: TGTGCCAGCAGTAAGACAGTGGGATACAATGAGCAGTTCTTC. Protein product: CASSKTVGYNEQFF.

This clonotype was seen only a few times. The V call is TRBV12-3 or TRBV12-4, the J call TRBJ2-2; D is unresolved. V lost 6 bases and J 5 bases, leaving 4 bases between the germline ends. The CDR3 consists of 11 residues. CDR3 in DNA: TGTGCCAGCAGATGGACCGGGGAGCTGTTTTTT. This sequence encodes CASRWTGELFF.

For this clonotype: At one boundary the junction diverges from the germline segment, which might be a read error. This chain links TRBV20-1 with TRBJ1-6; D is unresolved. CDR1 is DFQATT, CDR2 SNEGSKA, per germline (reference sequence). The CDR3 runs to 13 residues. CDR3 sequence reads: CSAKQSYNSPPHF. The CDR3 DNA sequence: TGCAGTGCAAAGCAGAGTTATAATTCACCCCCCCACTTT.

This clonotype was observed many times. The rearrangement uses TRBV29-1 and TRBJ1-2, with TRBD1 as a possible D gene (6 bases). Trimming left V 5 bases short and J 0 bases short, with 10 bases between. Per germline, CDR1 SQVTM and CDR2 ANQGSEA. There are 13 residues in the CDR3. CDR3 sequence reads: CSVMTGANYGYTF. For the CDR3, the DNA is TGCAGCGTTATGACAGGTGCTAACTATGGCTACACCTTC.

This clonotype was found many times. The chain has TRBV2 and TRBJ2-5; D ambiguous. The germline CDR1 and CDR2 sequences are SNHLY and FYNNEI. V lost 4 bases, J lost 5 bases, and 17 bases lay in between. This CDR3 is built from 15 residues. The CDR3 region is CASSGKTLRSETQYF. The DNA of the CDR3 is TGTGCCAGCAGTGGAAAGACCCTTCGTTCGGAGACCCAGTACTTC.

This clonotype was observed at least ten times. This chain uses TRBV20-1 with TRBJ2-7; 10 nucleotides align to TRBD2. CDR3 length equals 14 residues. V dropped 6 bases and J dropped 6; count of bases not matched to a gene: 11. From germline, CDR1 is DFQATT and CDR2 SNEGSKA (reference sequence). CDR3: CSAKPGTSAPEQYF. The CDR3 DNA is TGCAGTGCGAAACCGGGGACTAGCGCGCCCGAGCAGTACTTC.

This clonotype was counted ten times or more. V is TRBV6-1 and J is TRBJ2-7; 9 nucleotides align to TRBD1. Per the germline V gene, CDR1 is MNHNS and CDR2 is SASEGT. V dropped 6 bases and J dropped 3; count of bases not matched to a gene: 9. This CDR3 has 15 amino acids. CDR3 loop: CASRSTGGGYYEQYF. The CDR3 region has the DNA TGTGCCAGCAGGTCAACAGGGGGCGGGTACTACGAGCAGTACTTC.

The rearrangement joins TRBV2 to TRBJ2-5; no firm D call. There are 15 residues in the CDR3. The germline V gene encodes CDR1 SNHLY and CDR2 FYNNEI. V lost 7 bases to trimming and J lost 3 bases, with 18 bases between them. CDR3 in amino acids: CASTGQVSIEETQYF. DNA for the CDR3: TGTGCCAGCACTGGCCAAGTATCAATTGAAGAGACCCAGTACTTC.

The genes are TRBV6-1 and TRBJ1-2; 7 nucleotides match TRBD1. Germline V gene data show CDR1 as MNHNS and CDR2 as SASEGT. Trimming took 4 bases from V and 0 from J; bases not matched to a gene: 5. The CDR3 consists of 15 residues. The CDR3 sequence is CASSAGDRANYGYTF. The CDR3, as DNA: TGTGCCAGCAGTGCTGGGGACAGAGCTAACTATGGCTACACCTTC.

This clonotype was observed many times. This rearrangement joins TRBV6-1 to TRBJ1-2; possible D gene TRBD1, 6 bases. Trimming stripped 5 bases from V and 5 bases from J, with 15 bases between. Germline CDR1 reads MNHNS; CDR2 reads SASEGT. The CDR3 is 14 residues long. CDR3 in DNA: TGTGCCAGCAGTAACCTCGGGACAACTTATGGCTACACCTTC. Translation gives CASSNLGTTYGYTF.

This chain links TRBV7-9 with TRBJ1-5, with a weak D call TRBD1 (5 bases). Germline V CDR1 and CDR2: SEHNR, FQNEAQ (reference sequence). The CDR3 covers 16 residues. Trimming left V 4 bases short and J 3 bases short, with 16 bases between. The CDR3 protein is CASSSTAGVDNQPQHF. The DNA of the CDR3 is TGTGCCAGCAGCTCCACGGCGGGGGTCGACAATCAGCCCCAGCATTTT.

V and J are TRBV6-2 or TRBV6-3 and TRBJ2-7; D possibly uses TRBD1 or TRBD2 (5 bases each). Germline V gene sequence: CDR1 MNHEY, CDR2 SVGEGT. The CDR3 spans 16 residues. Trimming cost V 0 bases and J 6 bases, with 18 bases left between them. In nucleotides, the CDR3 is TGTGCCAGCAGTTACTCGGGGCGGCCGAGGGCGGTCGAGCAGTACTTC. Encoded protein: CASSYSGRPRAVEQYF.

Ten or more counts support this clonotype. This chain joins TRBV10-3 and TRBJ1-5, with D hard to call. Germline V CDR1 and CDR2: ENHRY, SYGVKD. The CDR3 contains 15 residues. Trimming stripped 10 bases from V and 2 bases from J, with 18 bases between. The CDR3 DNA reads TGTGCCACCGATACAGCCCCAGAAGGCAATCAGCCCCAGCATTTT. It translates to CATDTAPEGNQPQHF.